These 16 T cell receptor beta chains were all obtained from the same sample, sequenced in a study of T cells after yellow fever vaccination. Via MiXCR, TCRdb re-called the 5' RACE reads, giving one row per CDR3 protein. The table lists some 600,000 distinct CDR3 sequences, over 9% of them singletons. The sample consisted of PBMCs, taken on the day of the yellow fever booster vaccination. Receptors were obtained from a young man who received the YFV17D yellow fever vaccine.

This chain links TRBV5-4 with TRBJ2-7, with TRBD2 identical over 8 bases. V was pared by 1 base and J by 6 bases, with 6 bases of the junction left unmatched. CDR3 length: 14 amino acids. Germline-derived CDR1 and CDR2 are SGHNT and YYREEE (reference sequence). The CDR3 protein is CASSLFGRASEQYF. The DNA for the CDR3 is TGTGCCAGCAGCTTGTTCGGGAGGGCGTCCGAGCAGTACTTC.

This clonotype was detected many times. The chain carries TRBV28 and TRBJ1-1; TRBD1 is a possible D gene (6 bases). Trimming shortened V by 6 bases and J by 2 bases, and 19 bases separated the two germline ends. The CDR3 length is 16 residues. Germline V gene sequence: CDR1 MDHEN, CDR2 SYDVKM. CDR3 coding DNA: TGTGCCAGCAGCACGAGGGGGGAGTTGACCAACACTGAAGCTTTCTTT. Translated: CASSTRGELTNTEAFF.

The V call is TRBV20-1, the J call TRBJ1-3; D call uncertain. Between the trimmed V and J ends, which lost 6 bases and 4 bases, there was a span of 7 bases. This CDR3 spans 11 amino acids. The germline V gene encodes CDR1 DFQATT and CDR2 SNEGSKA (reference sequence). CDR3 bases: TGCAGTGCCAGAATGGGAAACACCATATATTTT. Amino acids: CSARMGNTIYF.

The chain uses TRBV20-1 and TRBJ1-6; D possibly corresponds to TRBD1 (6 bases). V lost 4 bases and J lost 11, with 27 bases in between. This CDR3 has 17 residues. Germline V gene data show CDR1 as DFQATT and CDR2 as SNEGSKA (reference sequence). The CDR3: CSATTPRRTANRPPLHF. DNA of the CDR3: TGCAGTGCTACCACCCCGCGTAGGACAGCAAATAGGCCACCCCTCCACTTT.

This clonotype was detected only a few times. The chain links TRBV27 to TRBJ2-5; D perhaps matches TRBD1 (6 bases). CDR3 length: 16 residues. Trimming took off 1 base at V and 0 bases at J, with 12 bases between the two ends. Looked up from germline, CDR1 is MNHEY and CDR2 is SMNVEV (reference sequence). The CDR3 DNA reads as TGTGCCAGCAGTTTATGGATAGGGGGAAACCAAGAGACCCAGTACTTC. This translates into CASSLWIGGNQETQYF.

This clonotype was observed a handful of times. V usage is TRBV29-1 and J usage is TRBJ2-7; 7 nucleotides align to TRBD2. The CDR3 length is 11 residues. Looked up from germline, CDR1 is SQVTM and CDR2 is ANQGSEA. V lost 4 bases, J lost 7 bases, and 4 bases stayed unmatched. The chain's CDR3 is CSVAYGREQYF. The CDR3 DNA follows: TGCAGCGTTGCTTACGGGAGGGAGCAGTACTTC.

This clonotype was seen at least ten times. The V call is TRBV29-1, the J call TRBJ2-3; D might be TRBD1 (5 bases). The CDR3 totals 14 residues. Looked up from germline, CDR1 is SQVTM and CDR2 is ANQGSEA. V lost 3 bases to trimming and J lost 6 bases, with 16 bases between them. The CDR3 DNA sequence: TGCAGCGTTGATGTGTCCTCTAAGGGGGATACGCAGTATTTT. It codes for CSVDVSSKGDTQYF.

The CDR3 sequence: CASSSDGGGTYEQYF. The CDR3 coding sequence is TGTGCCAGCAGCTCCGACGGGGGAGGGACCTACGAGCAGTACTTC. V and J are TRBV5-8 and TRBJ2-7, with 7 bases that match TRBD2. The CDR3 sequence is 15 residues long. After removal of 3 bases from V and 2 bases from J, the junction contained 8 bases not matched to a gene. Germline assignment: CDR1 SGHTS and CDR2 YDEGEE.

The rearrangement uses TRBV7-3 and TRBJ2-1; 8 bases map to TRBD1. After removal of 5 bases from V and 4 bases from J, the junction contained 7 bases not matched to a gene. The CDR3 has 15 amino acids. CDR1 SGHTA and CDR2 FQGTGA come from the germline V gene. The chain's CDR3 is CASSDGTGAYNEQFF. CDR3 bases: TGTGCCAGCAGCGACGGGACAGGAGCATACAATGAGCAGTTCTTC.

The chain links TRBV19 to TRBJ2-2; no definite D call. Trimming removed 8 bases from V and 9 bases from J, with 10 bases in between. CDR3 length: 11 residues. Per the germline V gene, CDR1 is LNHDA and CDR2 is SQIVND (reference sequence). The DNA for the CDR3 is TGTGCCAGTGGCCGTAAAAGGGAGCTGTTTTTT. Translation: CASGRKRELFF.

The chain links TRBV4-3 to TRBJ2-6, with D possibly TRBD1 on 5 matching bases. Germline V gives CDR1 LGHNA, CDR2 YSLEER. With 0 bases removed from V and 1 base from J, the gap between germline ends came to 10 bases. The CDR3 length is 17 residues. CDR3 region: CASSQDDPGSGANVLTF. The CDR3 bases are TGCGCCAGCAGCCAAGATGACCCAGGGTCTGGGGCCAACGTCCTGACTTTC.

The V and J genes are TRBV12-3 or TRBV12-4 and TRBJ2-3; D is ambiguous. Trimming cost V 6 bases and J 2 bases, with 6 bases left between them. CDR3 length equals 12 residues. CDR3 residues: CASSDITDTQYF. The DNA of the CDR3 is TGTGCCAGCAGCGACATCACAGATACGCAGTATTTT.

This clonotype was detected only a few times. The chain couples TRBV12-3 or TRBV12-4 to TRBJ2-1; maybe TRBD1 (7 bases). The CDR3 contains 16 residues. The ends were cut back, 4 bases at V and 4 bases at J, with 17 bases in the middle. CDR3 bases: TGTGCCAGCAGTTCCTCCCGACCAGGGGGGTACAATGAGCAGTTCTTC. This codes for CASSSSRPGGYNEQFF.

This clonotype was seen more than once but under ten times. This rearrangement joins TRBV5-1 to TRBJ2-1; 7 bases match TRBD2. Germline assignment: CDR1 SGHRS and CDR2 YFSETQ. The junction had 2 bases not matched to a gene; V was cut back by 2 bases and J by 0 bases. The CDR3 is made up of 15 amino acids. The CDR3 DNA reads as TGCGCCAGCAGCTTTGAGCGGGGCTCCTACAATGAGCAGTTCTTC. Amino acid sequence: CASSFERGSYNEQFF.

The genes are TRBV12-3 or TRBV12-4 and TRBJ1-1; the D is unclear. V lost 6 bases to trimming and J lost 1 base, with 9 bases between them. This CDR3 comprises 13 residues. The CDR3 coding sequence is TGTGCCAGCAGCCGCAGAACGAACACTGAAGCTTTCTTT. Encoded protein: CASSRRTNTEAFF.

V is TRBV11-3 and J is TRBJ2-7; D not certain. This CDR3 has 13 residues. The germline V and J ends were trimmed by 4 bases and 0 bases, with 7 bases remaining between them. CDR1 is SGHNT and CDR2 is YENEEA in the germline V gene. The CDR3 sequence: CASSSLCSYEQYF. In nucleotides, the CDR3 is TGTGCCAGCAGCTCCTTATGCTCCTACGAGCAGTACTTC. The full variable domain, completed using reference TRBV11-3 and TRBJ2-7, is EAGVVQSPRYKIIEKKQPVAFWCNPISGHNTLYWYLQNLGQGPELLIRYENEEAVDDSQLPKDRFSAERLKGVDSTLKIQPAELGDSAVYLCASSSLCSYEQYFGPGTRLTVT.